Listed here are 26 T cell receptor beta chains from one sample, sequenced in a study of cytomegalovirus exposure and HLA in healthy donors. Primers: 60 Vbeta forward and 13 Jbeta reverse. Here immunoSEQ multiplex PCR was the method, and the copy in TCRdb shows in-frame clones only, minus some. The sample has about 170,000 clones, approximately 84% seen once; the top ten hold about 0.39%. The sample consisted of PBMCs. The receptors here all came from a boy aged 2 to 10 in good health and CMV-seronegative.

This rearrangement joins TRBV15 to TRBJ1-3; D call uncertain. V was cut by 0 bases and J by 0 bases, with 15 bases left in between. Germline V gives CDR1 LNHNV, CDR2 YYDKDF (reference sequence). The CDR3 loop spans 18 amino acids. CDR3 protein: CATSRDLLRHNSGNTIYF. In nucleotides, the CDR3 is TGTGCCACCAGCAGAGATCTCCTCAGGCATAACTCTGGAAACACCATATATTTT.

V gene TRBV6-1 combines with J gene TRBJ2-3; TRBD1 might be the D (5 bases). CDR1 and CDR2 (germline): MNHNS, SASEGT. V gave up 5 bases and J gave up 4 bases, with 10 bases separating them. CDR3 length equals 13 residues. CDR3 sequence (DNA): TGTGCCAGCAGTTGGTTGACAGCAGATACGCAGTATTTT. Translation gives CASSWLTADTQYF.

The chain carries TRBV10-2 and TRBJ2-7; D is perhaps TRBD2 (5 bases). V was trimmed by 6 bases and J by 0 bases, leaving 15 bases between them. Germline CDR1 and CDR2: WSHSY and SAAADI. The CDR3 consists of 15 residues. CDR3 nucleotide sequence: TGCGCCAGCAGCCCTTTGGCGGGCCTCTCCTACGAGCAGTACTTC. Translation gives CASSPLAGLSYEQYF.

The chain employs TRBV27 and TRBJ1-2; possible D gene TRBD1, 6 bases. The CDR3 is 15 amino acids. V lost 5 bases to trimming and J lost 2 bases, with 15 bases between them. CDR1 is MNHEY, CDR2 SMNVEV, per germline (reference sequence). CDR3 nucleotide sequence: TGTGCCAGCAGTCCCTCCGGGGACAAAAACTATGGCTACACCTTC. Translating gives CASSPSGDKNYGYTF.

The chain links TRBV7-2 to TRBJ1-4; 8 bases match TRBD1. The CDR3 is 15 residues long. Germline lookup yields CDR1 SGHTA and CDR2 FQGNSA. J gave up 8 bases and V 3 bases, and 8 bases lay outside the gene matches. CDR3 in DNA: TGTGCCAGCAGCTTCCCAGGACAGGGAAAAGAAAAACTGTTTTTT. The encoded protein is CASSFPGQGKEKLFF.

The V and J genes are TRBV13 and TRBJ1-1, with D unresolved. The CDR3 is 11 amino acids. Germline CDR1 and CDR2: PRHDT and FYEKMQ (reference sequence). With 8 bases removed from V and 0 bases from J, the gap between germline ends came to 4 bases. The CDR3 sequence: CASQVNTEAFF. The CDR3 DNA reads as TGTGCCAGCCAGGTGAACACTGAAGCTTTCTTT. Using reference TRBV13 and TRBJ1-1 for the parts outside the CDR3, the full variable domain is AAGVIQSPRHLIKEKRETATLKCYPIPRHDTVYWYQQGPGQDPQFLISFYEKMQSDKGSIPDRFSAQQFSDYHSELNMSSLELGDSALYFCASQVNTEAFFGQGTRLTVV.

The chain carries TRBV9 and TRBJ2-2; 12 bases fit TRBD2. The J segment lost 5 bases and the V segment lost 4 bases, leaving 3 bases of the junction unmatched. Germline V gene lookup returns CDR1 SGDLS and CDR2 YYNGEE. There are 15 residues in the CDR3. In nucleotides, the CDR3 is TGTGCCAGCAGCCTCACTAGCGGGAGGACCGGGGAGCTGTTTTTT. It specifies CASSLTSGRTGELFF.

The chain is built from TRBV9 and TRBJ1-1; possibly TRBD1 for D (6 bases). Germline CDR1 and CDR2: SGDLS and YYNGEE. This CDR3 spans 13 amino acids. Trimming left V 2 bases short and J 4 bases short, with 9 bases between. Here the CDR3 DNA reads TGTGCCAGCAGCGTGCAGGGGTTCACTGAAGCTTTCTTT. Amino acid sequence: CASSVQGFTEAFF.

This clone was seen a few times. The genes are TRBV28 and TRBJ2-3; 12 bases are a match to TRBD2. The CDR3 length is 17 residues. J lost 8 bases, V lost 5 bases, and 14 bases had no gene match. Per germline, CDR1 MDHEN and CDR2 SYDVKM. The CDR3 loop is CASSQLTSGRSKGTQYF. CDR3 DNA: TGTGCCAGCAGTCAACTGACTAGCGGGAGATCAAAGGGTACGCAGTATTTT.

This clone was seen only a few times. This chain joins TRBV5-1 and TRBJ2-6, with D perhaps TRBD2 (5 bases). The CDR3 is made up of 18 amino acids. V was cut by 0 bases and J by 0 bases, with 13 bases left in between. Germline CDR1 is SGHRS and CDR2 is YFSETQ. The CDR3 DNA sequence: TGCGCCAGCAGCTTGGAACCTAGCAGACGCTCTGGGGCCAACGTCCTGACTTTC. Translating it yields CASSLEPSRRSGANVLTF. Full variable domain (rest looked up from reference TRBV5-1 and TRBJ2-6): KAGVTQTPRYLIKTRGQQVTLSCSPISGHRSVSWYQQTPGQGLQFLFEYFSETQRNKGNFPGRFSGRQFSNSRSEMNVSTLELGDSALYLCASSLEPSRRSGANVLTFGAGSRLTVL.

The J gene is TRBJ2-1, the V gene TRBV7-9; 12 positions agree with TRBD2. Germline assignment: CDR1 SEHNR and CDR2 FQNEAQ (reference sequence). This CDR3 is 14 amino acids long. V gave up 3 bases and J gave up 9 bases; unmatched junction bases: 3. For the CDR3, the DNA is TGTGCCAGCAGCTTGGCTAGCGGGAGGGCTGAGCAGTTCTTC. Protein: CASSLASGRAEQFF.

On this clone: Additional DNA sequences in this sample encode the identical CDR3. The chain carries TRBV18 and TRBJ2-7; TRBD1 matches at 11 bases. V gave up 3 bases and J gave up 3 bases; unmatched junction bases: 1. The CDR3 is 14 residues long. Looked up from germline, CDR1 is KGHSH and CDR2 is LQKENI. CDR3 residues: CASSPGTGGYEQYF. The CDR3, as DNA: TGTGCCAGCTCACCGGGGACAGGGGGCTACGAGCAGTACTTC.

The rearrangement links TRBV11-2 to TRBJ2-7, with no clear D. Germline lookup yields CDR1 SGHAT and CDR2 FQNNGV. This CDR3 contains 14 residues. The V end lost 5 bases, the J end lost 2 bases, and 13 bases lay between the germline ends. Here the CDR3 DNA reads TGTGCCAGCAGCCTAGGGCCAATACCCTACGAGCAGTACTTC. Translated: CASSLGPIPYEQYF.

The V call is TRBV7-9, the J call TRBJ2-7; 9 bases map to TRBD2. J was trimmed by 0 bases and V by 8 bases; bases with no gene match: 17. Germline assignment: CDR1 SEHNR and CDR2 FQNEAQ (reference sequence). The CDR3 is 18 amino acids. CDR3 DNA: TGTGCCAGCTCCTCAGACTCGCGGGAGGGCCGCGTCTCCTACGAGCAGTACTTC. Translating it yields CASSSDSREGRVSYEQYF. The full variable domain, in which reference TRBV7-9 and TRBJ2-7 provide the parts outside the CDR3, is DTGVSQNPRHKITKRGQNVTFRCDPISEHNRLYWYRQTLGQGPEFLTYFQNEAQLEKSRLLSDRFSAERPKGSFSTLEIQRTEQGDSAMYLCASSSDSREGRVSYEQYFGPGTRLTVT.

CDR3 in amino acids: CASSPGWNTEAFF. CDR3 in DNA: TGTGCCAGCAGCCCAGGGTGGAACACTGAAGCTTTCTTT. The chain joins TRBV7-6 to TRBJ1-1, with a possible D match to TRBD1 (5 bases). The CDR3 spans 13 residues. CDR1 and CDR2 (germline): SGHVS, FNYEAQ. Trimming removed 5 bases from V and 1 base from J, with 8 bases in between.

V is TRBV19 and J is TRBJ1-1; D ambiguous. CDR1 and CDR2 (germline): LNHDA, SQIVND (reference sequence). V shed 5 bases and J shed 4 bases, with 14 bases lying between them. The CDR3 sequence is 14 residues long. CDR3 sequence reads: CASSDAGVATEAFF. The CDR3, as DNA: TGTGCCAGTAGTGACGCCGGAGTGGCCACTGAAGCTTTCTTT.

The rearrangement uses TRBV27 and TRBJ1-5, with D perhaps TRBD1 (5 bases). Per germline, CDR1 MNHEY and CDR2 SMNVEV (reference sequence). The CDR3 runs 15 residues. The V gene lost 2 bases and the J gene lost 7 bases, with 15 bases spanning the gap. DNA of the CDR3: TGTGCCAGCAGTTTAACGGGCAGGGTGCAACAGCCCCAGCATTTT. This gives the protein CASSLTGRVQQPQHF.

J is TRBJ2-1 and V is TRBV5-1; 7 bases are shared with TRBD1. Germline V CDR1 and CDR2: SGHRS, YFSETQ. The CDR3 runs to 13 residues. After removal of 4 bases from V and 4 bases from J, the junction contained 2 bases not matched to a gene. CDR3 residues: CASSATGYNEQFF. Written as DNA, the CDR3 is TGCGCCAGCAGCGCGACAGGGTACAATGAGCAGTTCTTC.

The V call is TRBV2, the J call TRBJ2-2, with D possibly matching TRBD1 (5 bases). Germline V CDR1 and CDR2: SNHLY, FYNNEI. The ends were cut back, 4 bases at V and 2 bases at J, with 5 bases in the middle. The CDR3 is made up of 13 amino acids. The CDR3 sequence: CASSGTNTGELFF. The CDR3 DNA is TGTGCCAGCAGTGGGACAAACACCGGGGAGCTGTTTTTT.

The chain joins TRBV5-8 to TRBJ2-7; a possible D gene is TRBD2 (6 bases). Germline V gene lookup returns CDR1 SGHTS and CDR2 YDEGEE. The CDR3 has 15 residues. Trimming removed 3 bases at V and 3 bases at J, with 16 bases between. The CDR3: CASSSEGLILYEQYF. DNA for the CDR3: TGTGCCAGCAGCTCAGAGGGACTGATTCTCTACGAGCAGTACTTC.

J is TRBJ2-7 and V is TRBV13; 7 bases map to TRBD1. The CDR3 has 12 amino acids. V gave up 5 bases and J gave up 4 bases; unmatched junction bases: 2. CDR1 is PRHDT and CDR2 is FYEKMQ in the germline V gene (reference sequence). The CDR3 sequence: CASSEDRYEQYF. CDR3 sequence (DNA): TGTGCCAGCAGCGAGGACAGGTACGAGCAGTACTTC.

The chain employs TRBV20-1 and TRBJ2-7; D unclear. The CDR3 contains 11 residues. Deletions cut 4 bases from V and 4 bases from J, with 8 bases between. Per germline, CDR1 DFQATT and CDR2 SNEGSKA (reference sequence). Written as DNA, the CDR3 is TGCAGTGCTACACAGATTTACGAGCAGTACTTC. This encodes CSATQIYEQYF.

The CDR3 DNA sequence: TGCAGCGTTGGCGGATCTAGCACAGATACGCAGTATTTT. It translates to CSVGGSSTDTQYF. The gene calls are TRBV29-1 and TRBJ2-3; D gene uncertain. CDR1 is SQVTM, CDR2 ANQGSEA, per germline. This CDR3 is built from 13 residues. Trimming shortened V by 4 bases and J by 0 bases, and 8 bases separated the two germline ends.

V usage is TRBV7-3 and J usage is TRBJ1-1; TRBD1 is a possible D gene (6 bases). Trimming took 2 bases from V and 2 from J, leaving 12 bases between them. The CDR3 contains 15 residues. Germline V lookup: CDR1 SGHTA, CDR2 FQGTGA. The chain's CDR3 is CASSLGGGGNTEAFF. The CDR3 DNA is TGTGCCAGCAGCTTAGGGGGAGGGGGAAACACTGAAGCTTTCTTT.

This sequence joins TRBV11-2 and TRBJ1-2; D is unclear. With 5 bases removed from V and 4 bases from J, the gap between germline ends came to 11 bases. Germline CDR1 reads SGHAT; CDR2 reads FQNNGV. The CDR3 runs to 13 residues. CDR3: CASSPPSRYGYTF. The CDR3, as DNA: TGTGCCAGCAGCCCACCCTCGCGCTATGGCTACACCTTC.

This chain uses TRBV5-1 with TRBJ1-5, with TRBD1 identical over 7 bases. Trimming took 0 bases from V and 3 from J; bases not matched to a gene: 0. The CDR3 runs to 14 residues. Germline lookup yields CDR1 SGHRS and CDR2 YFSETQ. This chain's CDR3 is CASSLEGANQPQHF. Written as DNA, the CDR3 is TGCGCCAGCAGCTTGGAGGGGGCCAATCAGCCCCAGCATTTT.